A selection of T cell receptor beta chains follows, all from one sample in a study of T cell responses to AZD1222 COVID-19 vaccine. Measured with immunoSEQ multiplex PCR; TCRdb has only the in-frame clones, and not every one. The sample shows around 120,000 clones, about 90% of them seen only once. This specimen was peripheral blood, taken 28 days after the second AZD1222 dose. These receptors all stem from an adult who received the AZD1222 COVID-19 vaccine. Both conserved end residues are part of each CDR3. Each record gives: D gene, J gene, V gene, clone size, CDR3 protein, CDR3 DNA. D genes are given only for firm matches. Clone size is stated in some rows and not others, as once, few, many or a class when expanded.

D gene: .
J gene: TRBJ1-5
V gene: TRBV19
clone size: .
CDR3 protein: CASSIRSSNQPQHF
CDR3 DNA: TGTGCCAGTAGTATCAGGAGTAGCAATCAGCCCCAGCATTTT

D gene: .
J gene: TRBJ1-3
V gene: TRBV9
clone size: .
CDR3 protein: CASSVEVRGPNIYF
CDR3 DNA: TGTGCCAGCAGCGTAGAGGTTCGGGGGCCAAACATATATTTT

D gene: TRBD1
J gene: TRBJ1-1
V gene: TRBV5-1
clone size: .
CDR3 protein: CASSPTGSEAFF
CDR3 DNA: TGCGCCAGCAGCCCGACAGGGTCTGAAGCTTTCTTT

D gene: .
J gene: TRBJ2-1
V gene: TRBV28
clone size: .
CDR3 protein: CASSSWTATSYNEQFF
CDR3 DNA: TGTGCCAGCAGTTCTTGGACCGCGACCTCCTACAATGAGCAGTTCTTC

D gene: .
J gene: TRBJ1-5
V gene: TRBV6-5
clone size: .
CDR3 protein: CASSYLGGNQPQHF
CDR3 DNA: TGTGCCAGCAGCTACCTCGGAGGCAATCAGCCCCAGCATTTT

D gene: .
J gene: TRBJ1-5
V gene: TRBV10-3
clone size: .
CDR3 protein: CAISLQGNQPQHF
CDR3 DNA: TGTGCCATCAGTTTACAGGGAAATCAGCCCCAGCATTTT

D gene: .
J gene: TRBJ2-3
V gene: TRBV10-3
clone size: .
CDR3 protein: CAISVGLRGSDTQYF
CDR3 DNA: TGTGCCATCAGTGTGGGACTTCGGGGCTCAGATACGCAGTATTTT

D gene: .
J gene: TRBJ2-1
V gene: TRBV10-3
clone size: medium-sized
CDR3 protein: CAISDVGNEQFF
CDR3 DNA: TGTGCCATCAGTGATGTGGGTAATGAGCAGTTCTTC

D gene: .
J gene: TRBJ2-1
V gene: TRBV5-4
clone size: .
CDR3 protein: CASSPIATGLNEQFF
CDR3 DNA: TGTGCCAGCAGTCCGATCGCAACAGGGTTAAATGAGCAGTTCTTC

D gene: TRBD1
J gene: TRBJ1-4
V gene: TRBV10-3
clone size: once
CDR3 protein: CAISEDRGRPEKLFF
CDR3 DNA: TGTGCCATCAGTGAGGACAGGGGGCGCCCAGAAAAACTGTTTTTT

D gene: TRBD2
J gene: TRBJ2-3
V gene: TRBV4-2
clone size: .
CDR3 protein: CASSPWTSGTDTQYF
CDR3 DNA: TGTGCCAGCAGCCCGTGGACTAGCGGCACAGATACGCAGTATTTT